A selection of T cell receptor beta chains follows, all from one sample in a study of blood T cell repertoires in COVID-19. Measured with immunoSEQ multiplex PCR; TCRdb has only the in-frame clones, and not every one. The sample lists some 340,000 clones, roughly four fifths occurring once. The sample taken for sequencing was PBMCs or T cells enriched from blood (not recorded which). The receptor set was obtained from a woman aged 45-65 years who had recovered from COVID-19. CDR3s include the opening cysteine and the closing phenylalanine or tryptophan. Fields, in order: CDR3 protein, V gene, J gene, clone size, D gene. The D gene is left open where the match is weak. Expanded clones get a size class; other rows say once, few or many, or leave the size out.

CASRVRGPNYEQYF,TRBV2,TRBJ2-7,-,TRBD1
CASSYDLMRSDYTF,TRBV6-5,TRBJ1-2,-,-
CASSSQALAGAPLHF,TRBV7-8,TRBJ1-6,-,-
CASSPYDLGQGGRVSPLHF,TRBV7-6,TRBJ1-6,-,TRBD1
CASGLAGGAPYEQYF,TRBV3-1/TRBV3-2,TRBJ2-7,-,TRBD2
CASSSGTGGGGFSNVLTF,TRBV5-4,TRBJ2-6,-,TRBD1
CASSSKPGGGYTF,TRBV27,TRBJ1-2,-,TRBD1
CASSLARGRTEAFF,TRBV5-1,TRBJ1-1,-,TRBD1
CASSLGGADQVQYF,TRBV11-3,TRBJ2-7,-,-
CASSLATVTEAFF,TRBV5-1,TRBJ1-1,-,-
CAWSNPGPSYNEQFF,TRBV30,TRBJ2-1,-,-
CASRKQGEAYGYTF,TRBV5-1,TRBJ1-2,once,-
CAWNTGGGFYGYTF,TRBV30,TRBJ1-2,-,TRBD1
CASSPGSPPTYYGYTF,TRBV3-1/TRBV3-2,TRBJ1-2,-,-
CASSPRGVTQYF,TRBV6-2/TRBV6-3,TRBJ2-3,-,-
CASSRQMNTEAFF,TRBV25-1,TRBJ1-1,-,-
CASTPDRHGNTIYF,TRBV7-2,TRBJ1-3,-,-
CAWIPSKADYGYTF,TRBV30,TRBJ1-2,-,-
CASSTSGQGFAQYF,TRBV28,TRBJ2-7,-,TRBD1
CASSKTGGETQYF,TRBV12-3/TRBV12-4,TRBJ2-5,-,TRBD1
CASRSDRTLSGNTIYF,TRBV7-8,TRBJ1-3,once,TRBD1
CASSPAGQMNTEAFF,TRBV18,TRBJ1-1,-,TRBD1
CATRGTGNSGNTIYF,TRBV15,TRBJ1-3,few,TRBD1
CASSTGQGVWNLPYEQYF,TRBV7-3,TRBJ2-7,-,TRBD1
CASSFSFYGYTF,TRBV9,TRBJ1-2,-,-